A single T cell receptor beta chain is shown here with its context. This entry belongs to a study of blood T cell repertoires in COVID-19. V dropped 0 bases and J dropped 1 base, with 7 bases sitting between them. This CDR3 spans 13 amino acids. Germline-derived CDR1 and CDR2 are GTSNPN and SVGIG (reference sequence). The table came from immunoSEQ multiplex PCR; TCRdb's copy has only in-frame clones and leaves some out. Of 150,000 to 200,000 clones in the sample, approximately 95% were seen once. The receptor comes from a woman aged 45-65 years with acute or convalescent COVID-19. Sequenced material: peripheral blood. The chain is built from TRBV30 and TRBJ2-7; D not resolved. CDR3 nucleotides: TGTGCCTGGAGTGTTGAGGATTCCTACGAGCAGTACTTC. Encoded protein: CAWSVEDSYEQYF.